This T cell receptor (beta chain) was identified during a study of blood T cells in healthy people across ages. The V gene end was trimmed by 2 bases and the J gene end by 4 bases; junction bases not matched to a gene: 6. CDR1 and CDR2 (germline): SGHTA, FQGNSA. The CDR3 has 16 residues. Overall study results and limits: The study found more naive CD4+ cells and higher diversity in long-lived than aged donors.

It was with a sample-barcoded 5' primer and a J-beta primer mix that a second PCR of roughly 7 to 12 cycles was run. Each cDNA molecule carried a tag from a template-switch adaptor that contained 12 random nucleotides. TCRdb processed the 5' RACE reads anew with MiXCR; each CDR3 protein has one entry. Here the sample spans some 1.6 million distinct CDR3 sequences, around 35% being singletons. It was approximately 9 milliliters of peripheral blood that were drawn from each donor. In regard to this clonotype: The antigen is not known.

This clonotype was obtained from a young woman in good health. The chain has TRBV7-2 and TRBJ2-3; 10 nucleotides agree with TRBD2. The sample taken for sequencing was blood. CDR3 in amino acids: CASSLQAGGPADTQYF. The CDR3 region has the DNA TGTGCCAGCAGCTTACAAGCGGGGGGGCCCGCAGATACGCAGTATTTT.